The 24 T cell receptor beta chains presented below share a single source sample, sequenced in a study of T cell changes during pregnancy in multiple sclerosis. Profiled with immunoSEQ multiplex PCR; TCRdb holds only in-frame clones, not every one. The sample consists of 55,000 to 70,000 clones, just under 95% of them appearing once. Sequencing was performed on CD4+ T cells from peripheral blood mononuclear cells, taken before pregnancy. Receptor source: a female donor with multiple sclerosis, enrolled in a pregnancy study.

The genes are TRBV28 and TRBJ2-7, with TRBD2 matching over 7 bases. CDR1 and CDR2 (germline): MDHEN, SYDVKM. V dropped 3 bases and J dropped 4; count of bases not matched to a gene: 6. The CDR3 length is 14 residues. The CDR3: CASSFQRGLYEQYF. The CDR3 DNA follows: TGTGCCAGCAGTTTCCAGCGGGGACTTTACGAGCAGTACTTC.

Of note for this clone: Other DNA sequences of this sample code for an identical CDR3. The chain combines TRBV7-2 with TRBJ2-2; 8 bases are a match to TRBD1. The J segment lost 2 bases and the V segment lost 5 bases, leaving 4 bases of the junction unmatched. This CDR3 region has 15 residues. CDR1 is SGHTA, CDR2 FQGNSA, per germline. The chain's CDR3 is CASSPSGGNTGELFF. CDR3 coding DNA: TGTGCCAGCAGCCCGTCAGGGGGCAACACCGGGGAGCTGTTTTTT.

The chain carries TRBV5-6 and TRBJ1-5; D gene ambiguous. There are 15 residues in the CDR3. Trimming cost V 0 bases and J 4 bases, with 11 bases left between them. The V gene's germline CDR1 is SGHDT and CDR2 YYEEEE. The chain's CDR3 is CASSLAGKGNQPQHF. In DNA form, the CDR3 reads TGTGCCAGCAGCTTGGCGGGGAAAGGGAATCAGCCCCAGCATTTT.

This clone was observed once. The chain uses TRBV27 and TRBJ2-3; D is perhaps TRBD1 (5 bases). The V gene lost 6 bases and the J gene lost 0 bases, with 16 bases spanning the gap. CDR1 and CDR2 from the germline V gene are MNHEY and SMNVEV (reference sequence). This CDR3 is 16 amino acids long. The CDR3 loop reads CASRGSTVPSTDTQYF. CDR3 DNA: TGTGCCAGCAGGGGATCGACAGTTCCTAGCACAGATACGCAGTATTTT.

The V gene is TRBV19, the J gene TRBJ2-7; TRBD1 matches 7 bases. This CDR3 contains 14 residues. The V segment lost 7 bases and the J segment 0 bases; nucleotides outside the gene matches: 6. Germline V gene lookup returns CDR1 LNHDA and CDR2 SQIVND (reference sequence). The CDR3 sequence: CASKGAGSSYEQYF. The CDR3 DNA sequence: TGTGCCAGTAAGGGGGCAGGGTCCTCCTACGAGCAGTACTTC.

The V gene is TRBV19, the J gene TRBJ1-1; a possible D gene is TRBD1 (6 bases). The CDR3 loop spans 16 amino acids. CDR1 is LNHDA and CDR2 is SQIVND in the germline V gene (reference sequence). V lost 7 bases to trimming and J lost 1 base, with 19 bases between them. CDR3 region: CASTRIRGDSNTEAFF. As DNA, the CDR3 is TGTGCCAGTACCCGAATCAGGGGAGATTCGAACACTGAAGCTTTCTTT.

The gene calls are TRBV15 and TRBJ1-1; D is ambiguous. The germline V gene encodes CDR1 LNHNV and CDR2 YYDKDF (reference sequence). The CDR3 is made up of 15 amino acids. Trimming removed 5 bases at V and 1 base at J, with 14 bases between. CDR3 loop: CATSAKRSANTEAFF. As DNA, the CDR3 is TGTGCCACCAGCGCAAAGCGGAGTGCGAACACTGAAGCTTTCTTT. The entire variable domain, with the rest obtained from reference TRBV15 and TRBJ1-1, is as follows: DAMVIQNPRYQVTQFGKPVTLSCSQTLNHNVMYWYQQKSSQAPKLLFHYYDKDFNNEADTPDNFQSRRPNTSFCFLDIRSPGLGDTAMYLCATSAKRSANTEAFFGQGTRLTVV.

The chain has TRBV29-1 and TRBJ2-5; D not certain. V shed 3 bases and J shed 5 bases, with 13 bases lying between them. From germline, CDR1 is SQVTM and CDR2 ANQGSEA. This CDR3 has 13 residues. The CDR3 coding sequence is TGCAGCGTTGATCGCCCTAACGCGGAGACCCAGTACTTC. Translated: CSVDRPNAETQYF.

This chain connects TRBV6-5 to TRBJ2-7; the match to TRBD2 covers 10 bases. The CDR3 length is 14 residues. V was clipped by 6 bases and J by 2 bases; unmatched bases: 4. Looked up from germline, CDR1 is MNHEY and CDR2 is SVGAGI. The CDR3 reads CASRLGTSAYEQYF. The CDR3 DNA reads as TGTGCCAGCAGACTCGGGACTAGCGCCTACGAGCAGTACTTC.

V and J are TRBV5-1 and TRBJ1-2; 10 bases map to TRBD1. The CDR3 sequence is 15 residues long. Germline V gene lookup returns CDR1 SGHRS and CDR2 YFSETQ. V lost 9 bases to trimming and J lost 0 bases; unmatched junction nucleotides: 8. CDR3 in DNA: TGCGCCACCCGGACAGGGGGAACCGCTAACTATGGCTACACCTTC. As protein: CATRTGGTANYGYTF.

The chain recombines TRBV5-6 with TRBJ2-3; D is unclear. Trimming removed 1 base at V and 6 bases at J, with 9 bases between. The V gene's germline CDR1 is SGHDT and CDR2 YYEEEE. The CDR3 contains 13 residues. CDR3 amino acids: CASSLRSSDTQYF. The CDR3 nucleotides read TGTGCCAGCAGCTTGAGGAGCTCTGATACGCAGTATTTT.

The chain has TRBV7-6 and TRBJ2-3; 9 nucleotides align to TRBD2. CDR3 length: 16 residues. Trimming took 1 base from V and 3 from J; bases not matched to a gene: 5. Germline V gives CDR1 SGHVS, CDR2 FNYEAQ. The CDR3: CASSLEGSGRTDTQYF. As DNA, the CDR3 is TGTGCCAGCAGCTTAGAAGGTAGCGGGAGAACAGATACGCAGTATTTT. Using reference TRBV7-6 and TRBJ2-3 for the parts outside the CDR3, the full variable domain is GAGVSQSPRYKVTKRGQDVALRCDPISGHVSLYWYRQALGQGPEFLTYFNYEAQQDKSGLPNDRFSAERPEGSISTLTIQRTEQRDSAMYRCASSLEGSGRTDTQYFGPGTRLTVL.

Here the CDR3 reads CASSPGFMEVGETQYF. In nucleotides, the CDR3 is TGTGCCAGCAGCCCCGGTTTTATGGAGGTGGGGGAGACCCAGTACTTC. The chain combines TRBV7-2 with TRBJ2-5, with D maybe TRBD2 (5 bases). The CDR3 runs to 16 residues. The germline gives CDR1 SGHTA, CDR2 FQGNSA. The germline V and J ends were trimmed by 5 bases and 5 bases, with 21 bases remaining between them.

The rearrangement uses TRBV7-2 and TRBJ1-5; 7 nucleotides match TRBD1. V trimming: 2 bases; J trimming: 5 bases; junction bases outside the gene matches: 12. The V gene's germline CDR1 is SGHTA and CDR2 FQGNSA. This CDR3 is built from 17 residues. CDR3 nucleotide sequence: TGTGCCAGCAGCTTAATGGGACAGTCCCACTATCATCAGCCCCAGCATTTT. Protein sequence: CASSLMGQSHYHQPQHF.

This chain connects TRBV29-1 to TRBJ2-1; 11 bases agree with TRBD2. CDR1 and CDR2 from the germline V gene are SQVTM and ANQGSEA. Trimming took 2 bases from V and 4 from J; bases not matched to a gene: 1. CDR3 size: 14 residues. CDR3 region: CSVELAGGYNEQFF. Here the CDR3 DNA reads TGCAGCGTTGAACTAGCGGGAGGTTACAATGAGCAGTTCTTC.

The rearrangement joins TRBV6-6 to TRBJ2-7; no clear D. V was shortened by 7 bases and J by 0 bases, with 10 bases between the two germline ends. CDR1 is MNHNY, CDR2 SVGAGI, per germline (reference sequence). The CDR3 has 13 residues. CDR3 nucleotide sequence: TGTGCCAGCACCCCCCCGAGCTCCTACGAGCAGTACTTC. Amino acids: CASTPPSSYEQYF.

This chain joins TRBV19 and TRBJ2-1, with TRBD1 matching over 11 bases. Germline lookup yields CDR1 LNHDA and CDR2 SQIVND (reference sequence). There are 17 residues in the CDR3. V lost 3 bases to trimming and J lost 1 base; unmatched junction nucleotides: 5. The CDR3, as DNA: TGTGCCAGTAGTATTCGGGGACAGGGGGTATCCTACAATGAGCAGTTCTTC. Translation gives CASSIRGQGVSYNEQFF.

The V and J genes are TRBV18 and TRBJ1-6; 7 bases map to TRBD1. In germline, CDR1 is KGHSH, CDR2 LQKENI. V was pared by 3 bases and J by 7 bases, with 9 bases of the junction left unmatched. The CDR3 is 16 amino acids. DNA for the CDR3: TGTGCCAGCTCACCGACCCCGGGACAGAGCAATTCACCCCTCCACTTT. It encodes CASSPTPGQSNSPLHF.

This sequence joins TRBV7-9 and TRBJ1-2; 8 bases map to TRBD1. J gave up 3 bases and V 3 bases, and 12 bases lay outside the gene matches. The CDR3 covers 17 residues. Germline lookup yields CDR1 SEHNR and CDR2 FQNEAQ (reference sequence). This CDR3 reads CASSFSSGTGGDYGYTF. The CDR3 DNA reads as TGTGCCAGCAGCTTCTCCTCCGGGACAGGAGGAGACTATGGCTACACCTTC. Variable domain in full (rest from reference TRBV7-9 and TRBJ1-2): DTGVSQNPRHKITKRGQNVTFRCDPISEHNRLYWYRQTLGQGPEFLTYFQNEAQLEKSRLLSDRFSAERPKGSFSTLEIQRTEQGDSAMYLCASSFSSGTGGDYGYTFGSGTRLTVV.

The chain combines TRBV9 with TRBJ2-3; 13 positions match TRBD2. Germline CDR1 SGDLS, CDR2 YYNGEE. The CDR3 is 17 amino acids. Trimming removed 0 bases from V and 4 bases from J; junction bases left unmatched: 5. As DNA, the CDR3 is TGTGCCAGCAGCGTAGGAGGGACTAGCGGGATCGCAGATACGCAGTATTTT. Translated, it gives CASSVGGTSGIADTQYF. Combining the CDR3 with reference TRBV9 and TRBJ2-3 gives the whole variable domain DSGVTQTPKHLITATGQRVTLRCSPRSGDLSVYWYQQSLDQGLQFLIQYYNGEERAKGNILERFSAQQFPDLHSELNLSSLELGDSALYFCASSVGGTSGIADTQYFGPGTRLTVL.

The rearrangement uses TRBV7-9 and TRBJ1-1; TRBD1 matches at 7 bases. V gave up 5 bases and J gave up 4 bases; unmatched junction bases: 10. Germline V gene data show CDR1 as SEHNR and CDR2 as FQNEAQ (reference sequence). The CDR3 length is 15 residues. CDR3 sequence (DNA): TGTGCCAGCAGCCCCCAGACAGGGCGGGGCACTGAAGCTTTCTTT. Residues: CASSPQTGRGTEAFF.

The V call is TRBV19, the J call TRBJ2-6; D may be TRBD1 (6 bases). This CDR3 has 14 residues. Germline CDR1 LNHDA, CDR2 SQIVND (reference sequence). V was cut by 7 bases and J by 2 bases, with 9 bases left in between. CDR3 DNA sequence: TGTGCCAGTAACTACAGGGCTGGGGCCAACGTCCTGACTTTC. Translating gives CASNYRAGANVLTF.

Only one count was recorded for this clone. V and J are TRBV4-3 and TRBJ2-1; 8 positions agree with TRBD2. Germline values: CDR1 LGHNA, CDR2 YSLEER. J was trimmed by 2 bases and V by 0 bases; bases with no gene match: 9. The CDR3 has 18 residues. The CDR3 sequence is CASSQDPVAGSTYNEQFF. CDR3 coding DNA: TGCGCCAGCAGCCAAGATCCGGTAGCGGGGTCTACCTACAATGAGCAGTTCTTC.

The chain carries TRBV19 and TRBJ1-5, with 10 bases fitting TRBD1. Germline values: CDR1 LNHDA, CDR2 SQIVND (reference sequence). There are 16 residues in the CDR3. V lost 3 bases, J lost 2 bases, and 4 bases stayed unmatched. CDR3: CASSMVTGGGNQPQHF. Here the CDR3 DNA reads TGTGCCAGTAGTATGGTGACAGGGGGCGGCAATCAGCCCCAGCATTTT.